This T cell receptor beta chain was captured in a study of T cell repertoires in cytomegalovirus infection. Whole-study results and caveats: CMV-specific HLA-C-restricted TCR beta clonotypes dominated the ex vivo response. Based on cumulative public TCR beta family frequency, carriers of CMV plus the relevant HLA were identified.

Via MiXCR, TCRdb re-called the reads, giving one row per CDR3 protein. Of 100,000 to 150,000 distinct CDR3 sequences in the sample, roughly 32% are singletons; the top ten hold about 54%. Per germline, CDR1 MNHEY and CDR2 SMNVEV (reference sequence). This CDR3 spans 14 amino acids. V was shortened by 4 bases and J by 2 bases, with 11 bases between the two germline ends. Regarding this clonotype: Its target is not known.

The receptor was derived from a human donor in good health (CMV status not recorded). Some clones in this sample may be carry-over from other donors' samples. The rearrangement uses TRBV27 and TRBJ2-5, with D perhaps matching TRBD2 (6 bases). The sample consisted of CD8+ T cells from cultured PBMCs, taken from culture after CMV antigen stimulation. The CDR3 DNA reads as TGTGCCAGCAGTTCCTTCGGGGGTCAAGAGACCCAGTACTTC. Its protein product is CASSSFGGQETQYF.